One and the same sample provided the 9 T cell receptor beta chains below, sequenced in a study of CD8+CD57+ T cells in acquired aplastic anemia. Investigators profiled TCR beta VDJ and CDR3 from genomic DNA template. TCRdb re-called the reads with MiXCR, one entry per CDR3 protein. The sample shows about 190,000 distinct CDR3 sequences, approximately 52% of them seen only once. The sequencing sample was made of sorted CD4+, CD8+, or CD8+CD57+ T cells (not recorded which) from PBMCs. The receptors come from a human donor in good health, serving as a control.

Many counts were recorded for this clonotype. The V call is TRBV10-3, the J call TRBJ1-4; 7 bases map to TRBD1. The CDR3 covers 17 residues. The germline CDR1 and CDR2 sequences are ENHRY and SYGVKD. With V trimmed by 0 bases and J by 8 bases, 12 bases remained unmatched. CDR3 sequence reads: CAISESGQAWMGEKLFF. The CDR3 region has the DNA TGTGCCATCAGTGAGTCAGGACAGGCCTGGATGGGCGAAAAACTGTTTTTT.

This clonotype was seen repeatedly, ten times or more. V is TRBV9 and J is TRBJ1-2, with 8 bases that match TRBD1. The CDR3 extends over 15 amino acids. Germline loops: CDR1 SGDLS, CDR2 YYNGEE. The junction had 3 bases not matched to a gene; V was cut back by 0 bases and J by 2 bases. This chain's CDR3 is CASSVGTGGNYGYTF. The CDR3 DNA is TGTGCCAGCAGCGTAGGTACAGGGGGGAACTATGGCTACACCTTC.

This clonotype was observed at least ten times. The chain links TRBV19 to TRBJ2-7; D is ambiguous. Between the trimmed V and J ends, which lost 5 bases and 0 bases, there was a span of 14 bases. There are 15 residues in the CDR3. Germline CDR1 LNHDA, CDR2 SQIVND (reference sequence). The CDR3: CASSGGTSNSYEQYF. The CDR3 bases are TGTGCCAGTAGTGGTGGCACGAGCAACTCCTACGAGCAGTACTTC.

This chain links TRBV15 with TRBJ1-1; 8 bases match TRBD1. Trimming took 2 bases from V and 5 from J; bases not matched to a gene: 1. The CDR3 spans 13 residues. Germline CDR1 reads LNHNV; CDR2 reads YYDKDF (reference sequence). This CDR3 is CATSRTGGTEAFF. CDR3 nucleotide sequence: TGTGCCACCAGCAGAACAGGGGGGACTGAAGCTTTCTTT.

With respect to this clonotype: A clone one base away is much larger, so this may be a read error. This sequence joins TRBV5-4 and TRBJ2-3; 8 nucleotides line up with TRBD1. Germline assignment: CDR1 SGHNT and CDR2 YYREEE (reference sequence). The CDR3 has 16 residues. As DNA, the CDR3 is TGTGCCAGCAGCTTCGATGGACAGGGCTCCACAGATACGCGGTATTTT. This encodes CASSFDGQGSTDTRYF.

This clonotype came up once. The V gene is TRBV10-3, the J gene TRBJ2-5; 9 nucleotides align to TRBD1. This CDR3 has 15 residues. With 6 bases clipped from V and 5 bases from J, the junction kept 10 bases outside the gene matches. Germline V gene lookup returns CDR1 ENHRY and CDR2 SYGVKD. The CDR3 DNA reads as TGTGCCATCAGGAGAAACCGGGACAGGGTTGAGACCCAGTACTTC. Its protein is CAIRRNRDRVETQYF.

There are a few counts of this clonotype. The chain recombines TRBV18 with TRBJ2-7; 10 bases are a match to TRBD1. The CDR3 covers 14 residues. Germline V gene sequence: CDR1 KGHSH, CDR2 LQKENI. V dropped 2 bases and J dropped 7; count of bases not matched to a gene: 5. The CDR3 DNA follows: TGTGCCAGCTCACCAGGGACAGGGGCTTGGGAGCAGTACTTC. Translating gives CASSPGTGAWEQYF.

The sample holds many counts of this clonotype. Written as DNA, the CDR3 is TGTGCCAGCAGTTTCGGGGAGGGCTACAATGAGCAGTTCTTC. Protein: CASSFGEGYNEQFF. V and J are TRBV28 and TRBJ2-1; 7 positions agree with TRBD2. Germline V gene lookup returns CDR1 MDHEN and CDR2 SYDVKM. This CDR3 has 14 residues. The trim removed 3 bases at V and 3 bases at J, leaving 2 bases unmatched.

In its sample, this clonotype was seen many times. This sequence joins TRBV7-6 and TRBJ2-1, with D possibly matching TRBD1 (6 bases). Germline-derived CDR1 and CDR2 are SGHVS and FNYEAQ. CDR3 length: 17 residues. V was pared by 4 bases and J by 0 bases, with 16 bases between. Here the CDR3 DNA reads TGTGCCAGCAGCTACGATAATACAGGGTACTCCTACAATGAGCAGTTCTTC. Translated: CASSYDNTGYSYNEQFF.